What follows describes a single T cell receptor (beta chain). Its antigen has not been determined. Base quality data are lacking; no much larger clone is found one base away. The sample is drawn from a study of T cell responses to AZD1222 COVID-19 vaccine (dated by TCRdb to about 2021). In the study overall: AZD1222 recipients given second doses at about 4 weeks or at about 12 weeks were pooled, since spike-specific TCR depth and breadth were not found to differ between the two schedules. A total of just over 230 trial participants underwent TCR sequencing, of whom 207 had received two doses of AZD1222 and some 25 had received two doses of the MenACWY control vaccine. Enrollment into the trials was organized by age into subgroups of 18-55, 56-69 and 70-plus years, and those subgroups contained roughly 150, 30 and 60 TCR-sequenced participants, respectively.

The CDR3 regions of human TCRbeta chains were analyzed by immunosequencing. In the authors' own workflow: Repertoire TCRs were checked for matches against a reference library of SARS-CoV-2-specific TCRs that had been generated using the MIRA antigen-specificity platform. Breadth was defined as the fraction of unique TCRs that were SARS-CoV-2-associated. Depth was defined as the fraction of total T cells that were SARS-CoV-2-associated. Using the MIRA data, every spike-specific TCR was mapped to the spike region that the TCR reacted to and assigned to either a CD4 or a CD8 class. Log10-transformed breadth and depth values were compared by one-way ANOVA with Sidak's multiple comparisons tests. The table was pulled from immuneACCESS by TCRdb, which kept in-frame rearrangements only. Such tables lose some clones; where checked, under half of the loss comes from unresolved V genes, and the rest has no known cause. That table supplies the V and J calls and clone size; D and trimming were determined from the DNA. The sample has 200,000 or so clones on record, approximately 92% of them singletons. The ten largest account for under 11% of the sample.

The time point label, read with the paper, signifies: baseline before first vaccination. Vaccinee samples came from UK trials COV001 and COV002, including a single-blind randomized controlled phase 2/3 trial of AZD1222 (ChAdOx1 nCoV-19) in healthy adults. Trial participant PBMC samples were collected at day 0 and day 28 after the second dose for TCRbeta chain sequencing. V is cut by 3 bases and J by 1 base, and the space between the germline ends is 6 bases. From the germline V gene (reference sequence), CDR1 is LNHDA and CDR2 is SQIVND. Counted from cysteine to phenylalanine, this CDR3 has 13 amino acids. Only the CDR3 DNA is retained, 39 bases long and in frame from the first base. Study-wide conclusions, independent of this receptor: A significant rise in spike-specific TCR breadth and depth was observed after two AZD1222 doses relative to day 0 and relative to MenACWY recipients. Most participants were white British and females outnumbered males, and the authors suggested that clonal diversity may have been underestimated. CD4 TCRs associated with the vaccine covered the entire spike protein, and the dominant responses were in regions 160-218 and 743-854. Because no day 14 peak-response samples were available, repertoires were characterized only after the peak T cell response. Conclusions about previously exposed vaccinees are limited, since just 5 or 6 AZD1222 recipients were seropositive for SARS-CoV-2 at baseline. Epitopes outside the regions mutated in the B.1.351 and B.1.1.7 variants were reportedly recognized by nearly half of the unique spike-specific TCRs. The 56-69-year group was small, and its depth increase did not reach significance, likely because of low power.

The sequence is built from TRBV19 and TRBJ1-2; confidence is insufficient to name the D gene. This sample comprised peripheral blood, obtained on day 0 of AZD1222 vaccination. The sequence derives from an adult in good health. The CDR3 region reads CASSIQVNYGYTF. The nucleotide sequence reads TGTGCCAGTAGTATCCAGGTTAACTATGGCTACACCTTC.